This TCR beta chain emerged from a study of blood T cell repertoires in COVID-19. On the study more broadly: Sites in the United States, Italy and Spain provided acute and convalescent COVID-19 samples.

Original processing methods: Amplification of reference gene primers provided the estimated nucleated cell counts. Clones were read by immunoSEQ multiplex PCR, and TCRdb kept only the in-frame ones, dropping some. D and trimming come from the DNA, and the V and J calls and clone size come from that table. The sample yields approximately 500,000 clones, roughly nine tenths seen once. Germline-derived CDR1 and CDR2 are SGHNT and YYREEE (reference sequence). The V and J ends lost 6 bases and 2 bases respectively, with 13 bases between them. This CDR3 spans 14 amino acids. What was sequenced was peripheral blood. This TCR derives from a woman in her 50s with COVID-19, enrolled during active disease. The chain recombines TRBV5-4 with TRBJ2-3; possible D gene TRBD2, 6 bases. DNA for the CDR3: TGTGCCAGCACCTTCGGGACTTTCACAGATACGCAGTATTTT. It specifies CASTFGTFTDTQYF.